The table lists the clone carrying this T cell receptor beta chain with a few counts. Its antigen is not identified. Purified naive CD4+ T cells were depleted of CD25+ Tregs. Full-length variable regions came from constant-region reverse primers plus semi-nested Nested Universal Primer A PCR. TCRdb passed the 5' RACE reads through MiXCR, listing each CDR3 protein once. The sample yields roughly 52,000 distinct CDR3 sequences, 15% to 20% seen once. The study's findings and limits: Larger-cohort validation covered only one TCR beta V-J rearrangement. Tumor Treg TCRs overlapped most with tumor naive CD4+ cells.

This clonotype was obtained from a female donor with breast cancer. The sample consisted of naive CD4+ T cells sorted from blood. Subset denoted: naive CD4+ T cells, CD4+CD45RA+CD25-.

The CDR3 nucleotides read TGCGCCAGCAGGAAGGACATTTACTACGAGCAGTACTTC. The encoded protein is CASRKDIYYEQYF. The chain carries TRBV5-1 and TRBJ2-7; a weak D match, TRBD1 (5 bases). This CDR3 has 13 residues. From germline, CDR1 is SGHRS and CDR2 YFSETQ. V gave up 5 bases and J gave up 3 bases, with 12 bases separating them.